The entry that follows covers one T cell receptor beta chain sequence. Its antigen remains unknown. These data are taken from a study of cytomegalovirus exposure and HLA in healthy donors. Overall study findings and caveats: It was fewer than 200 TCR beta chains that were listed as cytomegalovirus-associated.

CDR1 and CDR2 (germline): SGDLS, YYNGEE. The V gene lost 4 bases and the J gene lost 0 bases, with 10 bases spanning the gap. This CDR3 is 15 amino acids long. Assay used: immunoSEQ multiplex PCR; TCRdb lists only in-frame clones, some missing. The sample holds 150,000 to 180,000 clones, around 83% seen once. This TCR was recovered from a human donor in good health. This chain links TRBV9 with TRBJ2-2, with a tentative D call TRBD1 (6 bases). Sequencing input: PBMCs. CDR3 sequence: CASSPWTANTGELFF. The CDR3 DNA sequence: TGTGCCAGCAGCCCGTGGACAGCGAACACCGGGGAGCTGTTTTTT.